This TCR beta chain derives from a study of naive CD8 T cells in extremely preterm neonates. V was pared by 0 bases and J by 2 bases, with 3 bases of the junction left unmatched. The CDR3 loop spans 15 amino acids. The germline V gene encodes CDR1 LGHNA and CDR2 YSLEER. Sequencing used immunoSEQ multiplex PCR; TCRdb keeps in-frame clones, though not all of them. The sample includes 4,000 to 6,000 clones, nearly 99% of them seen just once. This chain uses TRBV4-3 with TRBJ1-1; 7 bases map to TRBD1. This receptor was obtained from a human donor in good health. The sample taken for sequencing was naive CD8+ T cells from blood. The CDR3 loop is CASSQDRGLNTEAFF. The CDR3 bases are TGCGCCAGCAGCCAAGATAGGGGGCTAAACACTGAAGCTTTCTTT.